The clone carrying this T cell receptor (beta chain) was recorded many times. Trimming took 0 bases from V and 10 from J, leaving 10 bases between them. The CDR3 sequence is 13 residues long. Time point indicated: patch test 1, 2 weeks after DPC sensitization. Treatment: therapeutic diphenylcyclopropenone sensitization with weekly scalp DPC. Total RNA extraction was carried out from unfractionated whole blood. TCRdb redid the calling of the RACE reads with MiXCR, one entry per CDR3 protein. The sample consists of tens of thousands of distinct CDR3 sequences, roughly 11% of them appearing once. This specimen comes from a study of human T cells and chemical hapten exposure.

The chain couples TRBV12-3 or TRBV12-4 to TRBJ2-1; unclear D gene. The TCR originated in a woman aged 40 to 50 with alopecia areata. Some clones in this sample may be carry-over from other donors' samples. The sample was whole blood, taken in connection with sensitization to the hapten diphenylcyclopropenone (DPC). In DNA form, the CDR3 reads TGTGCCAGCAGTTTAGCCTCTGTAGGGGAGCAGTTCTTC. The encoded protein is CASSLASVGEQFF.